This T cell receptor (beta chain) was captured in a study of cytomegalovirus exposure and HLA in healthy donors. Study as a whole: The approximately 120 validation repertoires were reported in a later analysis to have been generated on the same platform as the approximately 700 first-cohort repertoires.

Findings and caveats of the study: A subsequent analysis found that TCR clusters from the first cohort also tended to co-occur in the 120 or so validation repertoires, with about 95% of cluster scores above 0. The authors enumerated 150 to 200 TCR beta chains as linked to cytomegalovirus.

This CDR3 contains 15 residues. CDR1 SQVTM and CDR2 ANQGSEA come from the germline V gene. V dropped 5 bases and J dropped 6; count of bases not matched to a gene: 14. The data were produced by immunoSEQ multiplex PCR, yet TCRdb's version contains in-frame clones alone and is incomplete. The sample carries about 160,000 clones, roughly 80% recorded once. In the case of this clone: Its target is not known.

Sequencing input: PBMCs. The rearrangement joins TRBV29-1 to TRBJ2-5, with 8 bases lining up with TRBD2. The sequence came from a man aged 25-40 years in good health and CMV-seropositive. In DNA, the CDR3 is TGCAGCGTTAGCCTAGCGGGCGGGGGGACGCAGACCCAGTACTTC. The encoded protein is CSVSLAGGGTQTQYF.